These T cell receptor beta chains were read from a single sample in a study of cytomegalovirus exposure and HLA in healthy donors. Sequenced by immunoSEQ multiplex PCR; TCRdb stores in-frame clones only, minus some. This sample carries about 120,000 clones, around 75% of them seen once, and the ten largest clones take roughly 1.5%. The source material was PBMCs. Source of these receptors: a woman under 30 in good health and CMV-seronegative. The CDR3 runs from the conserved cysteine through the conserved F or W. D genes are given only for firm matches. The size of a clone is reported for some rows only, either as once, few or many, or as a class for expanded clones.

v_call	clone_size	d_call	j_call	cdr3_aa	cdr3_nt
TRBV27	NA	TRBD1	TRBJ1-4	CASSRDRVDTPEKLFF	TGTGCCAGCAGCAGGGACAGGGTAGATACCCCTGAAAAACTGTTTTTT
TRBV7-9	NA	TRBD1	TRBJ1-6	CASSTGQGDSPLHF	TGTGCCAGCAGCACGGGACAGGGGGATTCACCCCTCCACTTT
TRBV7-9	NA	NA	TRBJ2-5	CASSSTGPGTQYF	TGTGCCAGCAGCTCGACAGGCCCGGGGACCCAGTACTTC
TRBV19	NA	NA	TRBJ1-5	CASNWARGSSNQPQHF	TGTGCCAGTAATTGGGCAAGGGGCAGCAGCAATCAGCCCCAGCATTTT
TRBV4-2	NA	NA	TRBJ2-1	CASSQGVLSDEQFF	TGTGCCAGCAGCCAAGGGGTACTAAGCGATGAGCAGTTCTTC
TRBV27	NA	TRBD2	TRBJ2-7	CASSLSPSGGRVSYEQYF	TGTGCCAGCAGTTTATCGCCTAGCGGGGGGCGAGTCTCCTACGAGCAGTACTTC
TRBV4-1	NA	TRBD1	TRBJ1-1	CASSQGLRGRGGTEAFF	TGCGCCAGCAGCCAGGGGTTGAGGGGGCGGGGCGGCACTGAAGCTTTCTTT
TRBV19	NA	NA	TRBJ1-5	CASSIRGIRFSNQPQHF	TGTGCCAGTAGTATCAGGGGTATTAGGTTTAGCAATCAGCCCCAGCATTTT
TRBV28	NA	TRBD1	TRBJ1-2	CASSPPGQNYGYTF	TGTGCCAGCAGTCCCCCGGGACAGAACTATGGCTACACCTTC
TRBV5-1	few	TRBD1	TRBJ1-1	CASSLQGAATEAFF	TGCGCCAGCAGCTTACAGGGGGCGGCCACTGAAGCTTTCTTT
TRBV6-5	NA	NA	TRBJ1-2	CASTPTGYGYTF	TGTGCCAGCACCCCGACAGGCTATGGCTACACCTTC
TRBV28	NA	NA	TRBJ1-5	CASSFMGGGGNQPQHF	TGTGCCAGCAGTTTTATGGGGGGAGGAGGCAATCAGCCCCAGCATTTT
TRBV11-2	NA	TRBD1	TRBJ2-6	CASSVLRGQGASGANVLTF	TGTGCCAGCAGCGTACTTCGGGGACAGGGGGCTTCTGGGGCCAACGTCCTGACTTTC
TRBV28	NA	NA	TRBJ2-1	CASSLARNEQFF	TGTGCCAGCAGTTTAGCACGGAATGAGCAGTTCTTC
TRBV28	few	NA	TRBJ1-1	CASSSGDRFRPEAFF	TGTGCCAGCAGTAGCGGGGACCGCTTTAGACCTGAAGCTTTCTTT
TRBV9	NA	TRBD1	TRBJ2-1	CASSVGPGGTYNEQFF	TGTGCCAGCAGCGTAGGCCCAGGGGGCACCTACAATGAGCAGTTCTTC
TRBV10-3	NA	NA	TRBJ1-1	CAISESRDSRTEAFF	TGTGCCATCAGTGAGTCTCGAGACTCTAGGACTGAAGCTTTCTTT
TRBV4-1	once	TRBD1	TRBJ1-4	CASSRTGSYSATNEKLFF	TGCGCCAGCAGCCGGACAGGGAGTTATTCCGCAACTAATGAAAAACTGTTTTTT
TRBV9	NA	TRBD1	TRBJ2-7	CASSQAGQGFYEQYF	TGTGCCAGCAGCCAGGCGGGACAGGGTTTCTACGAGCAGTACTTC
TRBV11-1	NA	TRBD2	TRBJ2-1	CASSSWTSDSYNEQFF	TGTGCCAGCAGCTCCTGGACTAGCGACTCCTACAATGAGCAGTTCTTC
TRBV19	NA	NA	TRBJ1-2	CASTPHGGFNYGYTF	TGTGCCAGTACCCCCCACGGTGGTTTTAACTATGGCTACACCTTC
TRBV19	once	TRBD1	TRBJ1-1	CASSILGQGARTEAFF	TGTGCCAGTAGTATCTTGGGACAGGGGGCCAGGACTGAAGCTTTCTTT
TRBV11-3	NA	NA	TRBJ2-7	CASSFSSTKQYF	TGTGCCAGCAGCTTTAGTTCTACGAAGCAGTACTTC
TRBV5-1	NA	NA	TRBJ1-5	CASSLDGLSQHF	TGCGCCAGCAGCTTGGATGGGCTTTCCCAGCATTTT
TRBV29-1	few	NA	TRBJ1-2	CSGLTHNYGYTF	TGCAGCGGTTTGACACATAACTATGGCTACACCTTC
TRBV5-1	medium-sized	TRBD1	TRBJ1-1	CASSSQGERTEAFF	TGCGCCAGCAGCTCCCAGGGGGAGAGAACTGAAGCTTTCTTT
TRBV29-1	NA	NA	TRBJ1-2	CSVVWTAKENYGYTF	TGCAGCGTTGTTTGGACAGCCAAAGAAAACTATGGCTACACCTTC
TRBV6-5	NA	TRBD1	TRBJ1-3	CASSYSRGLSGNTIYF	TGTGCCAGCAGTTACTCCAGGGGGCTCTCTGGAAACACCATATATTTT
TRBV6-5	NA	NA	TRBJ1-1	CASREGTEAFF	TGTGCCAGCAGGGAGGGCACTGAAGCTTTCTTT
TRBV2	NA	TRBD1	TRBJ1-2	CASSGPGTGGYYGYTF	TGTGCCAGCAGTGGGCCCGGGACAGGGGGTTACTATGGCTACACCTTC
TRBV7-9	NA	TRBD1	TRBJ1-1	CASSLDRVVNEAFF	TGTGCCAGCAGCCTGGACAGGGTGGTTAATGAAGCTTTCTTT
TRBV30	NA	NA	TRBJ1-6	CAWSQVTGKDSPLHF	TGTGCCTGGAGTCAAGTAACAGGGAAGGATTCACCCCTCCACTTT
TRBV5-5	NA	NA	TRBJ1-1	CASRASTGAYTEAFF	TGTGCCAGCAGGGCCTCGACAGGAGCGTACACTGAAGCTTTCTTT
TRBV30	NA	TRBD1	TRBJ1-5	CAWSLGQGQGYQPQHF	TGTGCCTGGAGCCTAGGACAGGGGCAAGGTTATCAGCCCCAGCATTTT
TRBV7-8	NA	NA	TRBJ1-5	CASSLERGGGNQPQHF	TGTGCCAGCAGCTTAGAGAGGGGCGGGGGCAATCAGCCCCAGCATTTT
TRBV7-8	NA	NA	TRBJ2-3	CASSLDVTPFDTQYF	TGTGCCAGCAGCTTAGATGTGACTCCTTTTGATACGCAGTATTTT
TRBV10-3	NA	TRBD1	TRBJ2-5	CAISESTGEETQYF	TGTGCCATCAGTGAGTCGACAGGGGAAGAGACCCAGTACTTC
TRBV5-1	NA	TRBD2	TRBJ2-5	CASSFTSGGETQYF	TGCGCCAGCAGCTTCACTAGCGGGGGCGAGACCCAGTACTTC
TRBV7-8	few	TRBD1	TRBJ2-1	CASSPAWTGLLDNEQFF	TGTGCCAGCAGCCCAGCCTGGACAGGTCTCTTGGACAATGAGCAGTTCTTC
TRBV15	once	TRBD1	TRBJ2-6	CATSRDRGNSGANVLTF	TGTGCCACCAGCAGAGACAGGGGGAACTCTGGGGCCAACGTCCTGACTTTC
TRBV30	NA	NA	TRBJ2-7	CAWRATTYEQYF	TGTGCCTGGAGAGCGACTACCTACGAGCAGTACTTC
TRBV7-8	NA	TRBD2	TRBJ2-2	CASSLRTSGGANTGELFF	TGTGCCAGCAGCTTACGGACTAGCGGGGGGGCCAACACCGGGGAGCTGTTTTTT
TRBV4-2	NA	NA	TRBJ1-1	CASSQHLTGRETEAFF	TGTGCCAGCAGCCAACACCTAACAGGGAGGGAAACTGAAGCTTTCTTT
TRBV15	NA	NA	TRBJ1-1	CATGGVNTEAFF	TGTGCCACCGGAGGGGTGAACACTGAAGCTTTCTTT
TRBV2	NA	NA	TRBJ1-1	CASSEQGGMNTEAFF	TGTGCCAGCAGTGAACAGGGCGGGATGAACACTGAAGCTTTCTTT
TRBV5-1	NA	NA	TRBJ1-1	CASSLVAGMNTEAFF	TGCGCCAGCAGCTTGGTCGCGGGTATGAACACTGAAGCTTTCTTT
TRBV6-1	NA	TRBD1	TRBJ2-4	CASRMDRQNIQYF	TGTGCCAGCAGGATGGACAGGCAAAACATTCAGTACTTC
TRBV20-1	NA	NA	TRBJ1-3	CSAHRGNTIYF	TGCAGTGCTCACAGGGGAAACACCATATATTTT
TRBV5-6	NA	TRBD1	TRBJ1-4	CASSVDRFTTNEKLFF	TGTGCCAGCAGCGTGGACAGGTTCACAACTAATGAAAAACTGTTTTTT
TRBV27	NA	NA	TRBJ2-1	CASSLLLGINEQFF	TGTGCCAGCAGTCTTTTACTCGGGATCAATGAGCAGTTCTTC
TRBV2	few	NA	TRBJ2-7	CASSEGGGDYEQYF	TGTGCCAGCAGTGAAGGAGGGGGTGATTACGAGCAGTACTTC
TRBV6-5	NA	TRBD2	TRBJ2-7	CASNSFGGATYEQYF	TGTGCCAGCAATTCTTTCGGGGGGGCAACCTACGAGCAGTACTTC
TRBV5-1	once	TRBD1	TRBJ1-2	CASSRDRGVRYGYTF	TGCGCCAGCAGCAGAGACAGGGGAGTACGGTATGGCTACACCTTC
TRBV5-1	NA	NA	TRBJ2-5	CASSLEPRNQETQYF	TGCGCCAGCAGCTTGGAACCGCGGAACCAAGAGACCCAGTACTTC